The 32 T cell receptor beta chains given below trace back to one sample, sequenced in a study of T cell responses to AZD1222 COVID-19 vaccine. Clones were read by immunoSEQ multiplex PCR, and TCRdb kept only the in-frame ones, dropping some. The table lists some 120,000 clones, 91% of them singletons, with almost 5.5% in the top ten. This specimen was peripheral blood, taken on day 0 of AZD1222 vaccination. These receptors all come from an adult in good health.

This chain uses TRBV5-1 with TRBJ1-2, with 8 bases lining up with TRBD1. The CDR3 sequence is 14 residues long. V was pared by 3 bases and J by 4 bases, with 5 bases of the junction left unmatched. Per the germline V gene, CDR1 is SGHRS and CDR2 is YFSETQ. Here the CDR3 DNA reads TGCGCCAGCAGCTCGACAGGGGAGATCTATGGCTACACCTTC. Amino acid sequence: CASSSTGEIYGYTF.

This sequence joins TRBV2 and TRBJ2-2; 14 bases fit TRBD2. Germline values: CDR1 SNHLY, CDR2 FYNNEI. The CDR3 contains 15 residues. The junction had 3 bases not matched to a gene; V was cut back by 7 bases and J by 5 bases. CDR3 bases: TGTGCCAGCATGCGGACTAGCGGGAGGACCGGGGAGCTGTTTTTT. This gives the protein CASMRTSGRTGELFF.

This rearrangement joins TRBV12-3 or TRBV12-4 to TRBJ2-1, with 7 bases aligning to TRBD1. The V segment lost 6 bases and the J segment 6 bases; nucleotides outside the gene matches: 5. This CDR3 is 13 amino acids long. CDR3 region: CASSSGQTNEQFF. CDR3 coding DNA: TGTGCCAGCAGCTCGGGACAGACCAATGAGCAGTTCTTC.

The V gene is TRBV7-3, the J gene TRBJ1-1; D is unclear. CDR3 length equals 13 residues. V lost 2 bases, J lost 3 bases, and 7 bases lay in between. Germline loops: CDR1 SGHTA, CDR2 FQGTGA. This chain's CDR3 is CASSLWWDTEAFF. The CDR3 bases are TGTGCCAGCAGCTTATGGTGGGACACTGAAGCTTTCTTT.

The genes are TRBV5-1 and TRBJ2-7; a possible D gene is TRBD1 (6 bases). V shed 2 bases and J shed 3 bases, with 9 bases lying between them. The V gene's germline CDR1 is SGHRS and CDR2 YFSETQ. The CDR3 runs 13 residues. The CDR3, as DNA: TGCGCCAGCAGCTTTGACAGGAACTACGAGCAGTACTTC. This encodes CASSFDRNYEQYF.

Written as DNA, the CDR3 is TGTGCCAGCAGTGAAGCTGAAGGCAGCCAAGAGACCCAGTACTTC. It codes for CASSEAEGSQETQYF. This chain uses TRBV6-1 with TRBJ2-5; unclear D gene. V lost 0 bases, J lost 1 base, and 9 bases lay in between. Germline CDR1 MNHNS, CDR2 SASEGT. The CDR3 covers 15 residues.

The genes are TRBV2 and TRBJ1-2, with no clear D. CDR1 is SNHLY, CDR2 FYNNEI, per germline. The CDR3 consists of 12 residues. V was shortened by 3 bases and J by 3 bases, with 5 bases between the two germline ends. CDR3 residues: CASSEWDYGYTF. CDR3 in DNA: TGTGCCAGCAGTGAGTGGGACTATGGCTACACCTTC.

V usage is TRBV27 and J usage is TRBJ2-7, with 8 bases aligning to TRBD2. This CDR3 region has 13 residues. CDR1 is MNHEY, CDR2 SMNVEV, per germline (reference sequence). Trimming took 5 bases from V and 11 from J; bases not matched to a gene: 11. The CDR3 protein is CASSQTGGLREYF. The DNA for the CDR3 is TGTGCCAGCAGTCAGACGGGGGGGCTTCGGGAGTACTTC.

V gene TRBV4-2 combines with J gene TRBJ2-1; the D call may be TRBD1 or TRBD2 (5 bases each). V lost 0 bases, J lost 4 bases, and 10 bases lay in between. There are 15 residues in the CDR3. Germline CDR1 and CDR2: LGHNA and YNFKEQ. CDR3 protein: CASSQDWGRYNEQFF. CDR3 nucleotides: TGTGCCAGCAGCCAAGATTGGGGACGGTACAATGAGCAGTTCTTC.

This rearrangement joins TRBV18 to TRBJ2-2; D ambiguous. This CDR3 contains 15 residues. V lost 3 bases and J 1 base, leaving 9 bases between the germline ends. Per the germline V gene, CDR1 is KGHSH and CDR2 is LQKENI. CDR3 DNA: TGTGCCAGCTCACCTGCCGCACAGAACACCGGGGAGCTGTTTTTT. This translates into CASSPAAQNTGELFF.

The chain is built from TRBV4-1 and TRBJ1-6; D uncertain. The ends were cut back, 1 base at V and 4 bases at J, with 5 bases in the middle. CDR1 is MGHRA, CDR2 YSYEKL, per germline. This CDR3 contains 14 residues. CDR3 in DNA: TGCGCCAGCAGCCAAGGCCCGTATAATTCACCCCTCCACTTT. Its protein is CASSQGPYNSPLHF.

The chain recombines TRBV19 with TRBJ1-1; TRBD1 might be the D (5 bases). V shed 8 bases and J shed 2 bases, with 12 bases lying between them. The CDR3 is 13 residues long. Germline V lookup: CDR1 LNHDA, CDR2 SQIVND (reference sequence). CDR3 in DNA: TGTGCCAGTGACCGAGGGGAAAACACTGAAGCTTTCTTT. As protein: CASDRGENTEAFF. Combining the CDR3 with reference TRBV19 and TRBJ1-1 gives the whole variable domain DGGITQSPKYLFRKEGQNVTLSCEQNLNHDAMYWYRQDPGQGLRLIYYSQIVNDFQKGDIAEGYSVSREKKESFPLTVTSAQKNPTAFYLCASDRGENTEAFFGQGTRLTVV.

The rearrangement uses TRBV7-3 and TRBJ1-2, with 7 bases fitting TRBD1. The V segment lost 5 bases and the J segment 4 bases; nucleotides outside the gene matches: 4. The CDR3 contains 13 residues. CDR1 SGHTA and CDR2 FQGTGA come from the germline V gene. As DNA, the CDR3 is TGTGCCAGCAGCCCGGGACAGACCTATGGCTACACCTTC. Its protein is CASSPGQTYGYTF.

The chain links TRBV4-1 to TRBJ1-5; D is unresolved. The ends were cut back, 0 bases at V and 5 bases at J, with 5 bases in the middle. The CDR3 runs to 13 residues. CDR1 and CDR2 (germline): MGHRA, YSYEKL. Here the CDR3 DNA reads TGCGCCAGCAGCCAAGAATTGCATCAGCCCCAGCATTTT. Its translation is CASSQELHQPQHF.

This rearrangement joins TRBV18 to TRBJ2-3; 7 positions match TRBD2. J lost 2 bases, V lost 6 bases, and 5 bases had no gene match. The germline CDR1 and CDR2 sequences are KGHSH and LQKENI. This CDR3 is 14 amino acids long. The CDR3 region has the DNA TGTGCCAGCTCTCCTAGCGGTTACACAGATACGCAGTATTTT. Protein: CASSPSGYTDTQYF.

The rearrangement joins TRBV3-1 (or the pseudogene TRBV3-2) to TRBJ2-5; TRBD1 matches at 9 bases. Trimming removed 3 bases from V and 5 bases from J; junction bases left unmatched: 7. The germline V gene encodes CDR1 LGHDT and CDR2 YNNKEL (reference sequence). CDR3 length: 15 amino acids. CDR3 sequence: CASSQGQGSGETQYF. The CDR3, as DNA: TGTGCCAGCAGCCAGGGACAGGGCAGTGGGGAGACCCAGTACTTC.

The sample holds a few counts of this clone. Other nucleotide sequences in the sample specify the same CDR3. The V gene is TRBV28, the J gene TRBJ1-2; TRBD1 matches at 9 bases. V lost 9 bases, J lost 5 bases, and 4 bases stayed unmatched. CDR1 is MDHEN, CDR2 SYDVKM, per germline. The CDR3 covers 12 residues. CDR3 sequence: CASTQGAYGYTF. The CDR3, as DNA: TGTGCCAGTACACAGGGGGCTTATGGCTACACCTTC.

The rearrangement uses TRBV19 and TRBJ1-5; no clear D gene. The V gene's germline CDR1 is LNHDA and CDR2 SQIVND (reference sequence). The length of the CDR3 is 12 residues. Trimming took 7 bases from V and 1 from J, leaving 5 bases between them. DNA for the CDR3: TGTGCCAGTATGCGGAGCAATCAGCCCCAGCATTTT. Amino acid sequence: CASMRSNQPQHF.

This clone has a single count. Here the CDR3 reads CATSMGADTEAFF. The CDR3 bases are TGTGCCACCAGCATGGGGGCGGATACTGAAGCTTTCTTT. This chain connects TRBV10-3 to TRBJ1-1; D may be TRBD1 (6 bases). The V end lost 10 bases, the J end lost 5 bases, and 17 bases lay between the germline ends. The germline CDR1 and CDR2 sequences are ENHRY and SYGVKD. This CDR3 contains 13 residues.

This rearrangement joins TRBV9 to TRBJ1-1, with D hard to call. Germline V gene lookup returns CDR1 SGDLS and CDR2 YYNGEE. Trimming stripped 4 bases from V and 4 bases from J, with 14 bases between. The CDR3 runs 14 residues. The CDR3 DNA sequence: TGTGCCAGCAGCCCCGAGGGTGGGTCCACTGAAGCTTTCTTT. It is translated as CASSPEGGSTEAFF.

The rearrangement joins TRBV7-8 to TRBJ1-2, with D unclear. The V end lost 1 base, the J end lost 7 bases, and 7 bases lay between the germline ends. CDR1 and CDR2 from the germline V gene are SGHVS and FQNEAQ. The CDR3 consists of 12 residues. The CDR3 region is CASSLGTGGYTF. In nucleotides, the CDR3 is TGTGCCAGCAGCTTAGGGACGGGTGGCTACACCTTC. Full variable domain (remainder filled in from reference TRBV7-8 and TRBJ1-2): GAGVSQSPRYKVAKRGQDVALRCDPISGHVSLFWYQQALGQGPEFLTYFQNEAQLDKSGLPSDRFFAERPEGSVSTLKIQRTQQEDSAVYLCASSLGTGGYTFGSGTRLTVV.

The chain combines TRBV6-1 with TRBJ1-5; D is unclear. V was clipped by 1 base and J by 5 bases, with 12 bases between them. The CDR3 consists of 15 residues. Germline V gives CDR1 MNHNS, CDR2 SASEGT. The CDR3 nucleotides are TGTGCCAGCAGTGAAGACCACCTAAGTTATCAGCCCCAGCATTTT. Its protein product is CASSEDHLSYQPQHF.

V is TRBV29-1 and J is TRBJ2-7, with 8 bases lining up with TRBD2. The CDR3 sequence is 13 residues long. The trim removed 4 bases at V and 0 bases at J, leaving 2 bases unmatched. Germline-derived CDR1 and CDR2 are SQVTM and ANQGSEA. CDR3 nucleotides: TGCAGCGTTGTTAGCGGGACCTCCTACGAGCAGTACTTC. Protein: CSVVSGTSYEQYF.

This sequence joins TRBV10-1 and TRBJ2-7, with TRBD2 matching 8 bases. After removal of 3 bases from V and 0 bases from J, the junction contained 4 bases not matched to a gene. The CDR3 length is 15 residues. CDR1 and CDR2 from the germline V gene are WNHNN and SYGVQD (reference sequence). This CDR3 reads CASSDGGTSSYEQYF. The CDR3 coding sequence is TGCGCCAGCAGTGATGGGGGGACTAGCTCCTACGAGCAGTACTTC.

The CDR3 bases are TGCAGCGTTGAAGAAGGGATTGGTGAAAAACTGTTTTTT. Translation: CSVEEGIGEKLFF. The J gene is TRBJ1-4, the V gene TRBV29-1; D gene ambiguous. V lost 0 bases and J lost 7, with 9 bases in between. The CDR3 is 13 amino acids. Germline values: CDR1 SQVTM, CDR2 ANQGSEA.

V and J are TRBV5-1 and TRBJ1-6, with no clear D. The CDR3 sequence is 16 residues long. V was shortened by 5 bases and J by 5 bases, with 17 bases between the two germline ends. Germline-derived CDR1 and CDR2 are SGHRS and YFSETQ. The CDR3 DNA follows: TGCGCCAGCAGGAGGGATCTACTTGTCGATAATTCACCCCTCCACTTT. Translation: CASRRDLLVDNSPLHF.

CDR3 loop: CASSVRLAANTGELFF. CDR3 nucleotides: TGTGCCAGCAGCGTCCGACTAGCGGCGAACACCGGGGAGCTGTTTTTT. The chain recombines TRBV9 with TRBJ2-2; 9 nucleotides match TRBD2. The CDR3 loop spans 16 amino acids. Germline trimming cut 2 bases from V and 0 bases from J; bases unmatched to any gene: 2. CDR1 SGDLS and CDR2 YYNGEE come from the germline V gene.

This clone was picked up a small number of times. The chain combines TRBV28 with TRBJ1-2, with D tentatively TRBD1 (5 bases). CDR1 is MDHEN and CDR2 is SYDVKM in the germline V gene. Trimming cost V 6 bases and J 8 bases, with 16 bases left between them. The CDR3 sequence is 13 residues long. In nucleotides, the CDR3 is TGTGCCAGCAGAAGGGACCTAACTCAGGGCTACACCTTC. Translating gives CASRRDLTQGYTF.

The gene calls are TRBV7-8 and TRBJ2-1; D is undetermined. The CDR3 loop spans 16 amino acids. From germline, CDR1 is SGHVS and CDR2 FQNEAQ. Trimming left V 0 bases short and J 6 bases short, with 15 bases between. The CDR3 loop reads CASSLARLVRGNEQFF. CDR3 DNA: TGTGCCAGCAGCTTAGCGCGTCTGGTACGCGGCAATGAGCAGTTCTTC.

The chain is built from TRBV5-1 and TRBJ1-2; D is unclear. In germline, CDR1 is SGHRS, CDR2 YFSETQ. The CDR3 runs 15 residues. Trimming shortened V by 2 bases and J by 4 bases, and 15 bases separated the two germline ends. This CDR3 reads CASSLTPERSYGYTF. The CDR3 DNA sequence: TGCGCCAGCAGCTTAACCCCGGAGAGGTCCTATGGCTACACCTTC.

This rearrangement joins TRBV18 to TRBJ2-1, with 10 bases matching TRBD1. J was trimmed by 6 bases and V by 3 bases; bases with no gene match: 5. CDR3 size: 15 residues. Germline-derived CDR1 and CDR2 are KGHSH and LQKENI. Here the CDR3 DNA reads TGTGCCAGCTCACCCTCCGGGACAGGGGCCAATGAGCAGTTCTTC. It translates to CASSPSGTGANEQFF. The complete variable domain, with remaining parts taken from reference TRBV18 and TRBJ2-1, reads NAGVMQNPRHLVRRRGQEARLRCSPMKGHSHVYWYRQLPEEGLKFMVYLQKENIIDESGMPKERFSAEFPKEGPSILRIQQVVRGDSAAYFCASSPSGTGANEQFFGPGTRLTVL.

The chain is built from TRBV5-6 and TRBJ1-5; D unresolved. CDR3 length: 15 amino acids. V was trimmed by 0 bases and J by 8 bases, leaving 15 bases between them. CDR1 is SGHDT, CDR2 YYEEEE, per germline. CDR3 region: CASSLAHFKMEPQHF. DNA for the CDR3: TGTGCCAGCAGCTTGGCTCACTTTAAGATGGAGCCCCAGCATTTT.